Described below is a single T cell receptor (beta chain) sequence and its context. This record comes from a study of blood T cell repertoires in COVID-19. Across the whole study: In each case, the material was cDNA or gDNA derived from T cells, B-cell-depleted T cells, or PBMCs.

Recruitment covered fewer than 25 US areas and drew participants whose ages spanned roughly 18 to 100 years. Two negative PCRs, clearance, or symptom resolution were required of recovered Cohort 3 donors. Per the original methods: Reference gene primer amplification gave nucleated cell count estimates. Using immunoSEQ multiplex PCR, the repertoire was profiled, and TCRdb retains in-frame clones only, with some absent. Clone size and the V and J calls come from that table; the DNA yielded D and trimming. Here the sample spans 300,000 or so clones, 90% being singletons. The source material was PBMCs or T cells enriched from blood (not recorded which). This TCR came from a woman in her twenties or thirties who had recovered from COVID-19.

The CDR3 sequence is CATSRHASGRQETQYF. The CDR3 coding sequence is TGTGCCACCAGCAGACATGCTAGCGGGAGACAAGAGACCCAGTACTTC. The chain has TRBV15 and TRBJ2-5; 10 positions agree with TRBD2. Trimming removed 2 bases from V and 2 bases from J; junction bases left unmatched: 5. The CDR3 has 16 amino acids. Germline V gene sequence: CDR1 LNHNV, CDR2 YYDKDF (reference sequence).